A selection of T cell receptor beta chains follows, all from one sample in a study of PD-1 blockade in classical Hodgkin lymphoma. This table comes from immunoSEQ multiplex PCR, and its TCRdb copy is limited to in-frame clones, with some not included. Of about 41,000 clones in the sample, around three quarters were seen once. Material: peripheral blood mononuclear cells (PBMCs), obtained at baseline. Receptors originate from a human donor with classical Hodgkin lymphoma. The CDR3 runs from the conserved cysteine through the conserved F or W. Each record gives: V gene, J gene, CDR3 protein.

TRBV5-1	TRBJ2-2	CASQLAGGGTGELFF
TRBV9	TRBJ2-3	CASSVVGAAGGTDTQYF
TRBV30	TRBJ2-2	CAWSLLPGTGELFF
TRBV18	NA	CASSPRGTEYEQYF
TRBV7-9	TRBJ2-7	CASSFSGPYEQYF
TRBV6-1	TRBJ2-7	CASSWGQGASYEQYF
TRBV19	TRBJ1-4	CASSFGTATNEKLFF
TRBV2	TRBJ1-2	CASSWGQDGEGYTF
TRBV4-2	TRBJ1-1	CALLNRAGGPEAFF
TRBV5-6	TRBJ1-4	CASSSRTGVVEKLFF
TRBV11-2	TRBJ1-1	CASSSRLGGGFTEAFF
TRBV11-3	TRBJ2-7	CASSHTDRSRPGLAYEQYF
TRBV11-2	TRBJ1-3	CASSLRGISSGNTIYF
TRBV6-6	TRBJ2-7	CASSYSKAQGYEQYF
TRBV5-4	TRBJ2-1	CASSLDGGSYNEQFF
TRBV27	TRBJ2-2	CASSSGTSGLGQTGELFF
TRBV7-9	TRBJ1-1	CASSLGQNTEAFF
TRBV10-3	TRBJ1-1	CAITAGRGTEAFF
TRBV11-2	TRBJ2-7	CASSLVRTGGRDEQYF
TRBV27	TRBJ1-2	CASGTGHVNGYTF
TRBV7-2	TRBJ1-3	CASSLVGFNGNTIYF
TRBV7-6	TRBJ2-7	CARPREQPYEQYF
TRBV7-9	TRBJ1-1	CASSPRKGEAFF
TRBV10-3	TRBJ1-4	CAISQQVSNEKLFF
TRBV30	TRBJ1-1	CAWSVWGTADLAEAFF
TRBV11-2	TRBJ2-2	CASSSTSGTNTGELFF
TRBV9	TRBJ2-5	CASSPSTQGETQYF
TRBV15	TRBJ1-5	CATSADRDNQPQHF
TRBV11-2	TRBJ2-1	CASSLASSYNEQFF
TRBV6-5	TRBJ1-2	CASSPLGGYGYTF
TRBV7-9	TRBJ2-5	CASSLVEGGETQYF
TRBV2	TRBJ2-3	CPSSHQPSDTQSF
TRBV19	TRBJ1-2	CASREQGGRSGYTF
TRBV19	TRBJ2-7	CASSIDEGGSSYEQYF
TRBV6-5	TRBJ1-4	CASSYSRSIGKLFF
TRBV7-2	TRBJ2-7	CASSLSGISYEQYF
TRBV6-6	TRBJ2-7	CASSYSGRALTYEQYF
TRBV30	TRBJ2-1	CACSKDRYNEQFF
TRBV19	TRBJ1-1	CASTTQGARSTEAFF
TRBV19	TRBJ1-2	CASTFTGGADYGYTF
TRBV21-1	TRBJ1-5	CASRRDRVYQPQHF
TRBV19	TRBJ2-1	CASSMPTGTGSYNEQFF
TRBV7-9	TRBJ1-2	CASSGQANYGYTF
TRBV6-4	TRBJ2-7	CASSLIGGTYEQYF
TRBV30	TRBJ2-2	CAWSWAGNTGELFF